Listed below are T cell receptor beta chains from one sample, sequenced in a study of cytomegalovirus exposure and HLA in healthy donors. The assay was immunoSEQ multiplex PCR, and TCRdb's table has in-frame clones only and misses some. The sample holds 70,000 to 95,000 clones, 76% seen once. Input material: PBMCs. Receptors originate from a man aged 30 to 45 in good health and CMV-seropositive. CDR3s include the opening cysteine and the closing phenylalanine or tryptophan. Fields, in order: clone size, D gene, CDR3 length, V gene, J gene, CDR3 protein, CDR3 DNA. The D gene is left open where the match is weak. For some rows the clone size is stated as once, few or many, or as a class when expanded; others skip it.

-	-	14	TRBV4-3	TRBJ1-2	CASSVRGEWDGYTF	TGCGCCAGCAGCGTTCGGGGAGAATGGGATGGCTACACCTTC
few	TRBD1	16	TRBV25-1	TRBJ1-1	CASSETTGGADTEAFF	TGTGCCAGCAGTGAAACCACAGGGGGGGCGGACACTGAAGCTTTCTTT
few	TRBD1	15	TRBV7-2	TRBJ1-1	CASSEQTGRNTEAFF	TGTGCCAGCAGTGAACAGACAGGGCGGAACACTGAAGCTTTCTTT
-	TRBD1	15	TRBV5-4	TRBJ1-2	CASSMARQGSWGYTF	TGTGCCAGCAGCATGGCCAGACAGGGATCCTGGGGCTACACCTTC
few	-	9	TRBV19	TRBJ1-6	CASGSPLHF	TGTGCCAGTGGCTCACCCCTCCACTTT
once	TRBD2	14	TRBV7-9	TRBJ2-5	CASSPLAGKETQYF	TGTGCCAGCTCCCCCCTAGCGGGGAAAGAGACCCAGTACTTC
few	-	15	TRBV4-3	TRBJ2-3	CASSPTGPPPDTQYF	TGCGCCAGCAGCCCAACAGGTCCACCGCCAGATACGCAGTATTTT
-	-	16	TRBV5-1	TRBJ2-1	CASSAPGTLPYNEQFF	TGCGCCAGCAGCGCCCCCGGGACACTTCCCTACAATGAGCAGTTCTTC
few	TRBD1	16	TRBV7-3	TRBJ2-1	CASSRSPGTGKNEQFF	TGTGCCAGCAGTAGAAGCCCCGGGACAGGGAAAAATGAGCAGTTCTTC
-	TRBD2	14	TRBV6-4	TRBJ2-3	CASSDSGGRDTQYF	TGTGCCAGCAGTGACTCGGGCGGGAGAGATACGCAGTATTTT
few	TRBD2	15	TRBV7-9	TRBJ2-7	CASSRGLAATYEQYF	TGTGCCAGCAGCCGTGGACTAGCGGCCACCTACGAGCAGTACTTC
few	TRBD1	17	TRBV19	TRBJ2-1	CASKSSVTGGPNNEQFF	TGTGCCAGTAAAAGCTCGGTGACAGGGGGTCCGAACAATGAGCAGTTCTTC
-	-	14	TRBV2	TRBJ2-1	CASSEGAAWNEQFF	TGTGCCAGCAGTGAAGGAGCGGCCTGGAATGAGCAGTTCTTC
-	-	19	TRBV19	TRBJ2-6	CASSPPPGQAVSGANVLTF	TGTGCCAGTAGCCCCCCCCCTGGCCAGGCCGTCTCTGGGGCCAACGTCCTGACTTTC
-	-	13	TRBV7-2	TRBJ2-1	CASSSQGYDEQFF	TGTGCCAGCAGCTCCCAGGGGTACGATGAGCAGTTCTTC
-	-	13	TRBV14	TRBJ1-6	CASSPRLGSPLHF	TGTGCCAGCAGCCCTCGGTTGGGCTCACCCCTCCACTTT
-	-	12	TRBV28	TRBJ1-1	CASSKGSRGAFF	TGTGCCAGCAGCAAGGGTTCCAGGGGCGCTTTCTTT
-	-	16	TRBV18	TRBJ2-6	CASSPLLSEGANVLTF	TGTGCCAGCTCACCGTTACTCTCGGAGGGGGCCAACGTCCTGACTTTC
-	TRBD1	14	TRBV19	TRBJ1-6	CASREGQGNSPLHF	TGTGCCAGTAGGGAAGGACAGGGCAATTCACCCCTCCACTTT
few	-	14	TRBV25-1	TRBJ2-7	CASSEYRRGEEQYF	TGTGCCAGCAGTGAATATCGGAGGGGCGAGGAGCAGTACTTC
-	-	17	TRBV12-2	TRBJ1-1	CASRLAPGPGMNTEAFF	TGTGCAAGTCGCTTAGCGCCAGGGCCTGGCATGAACACTGAAGCTTTCTTT
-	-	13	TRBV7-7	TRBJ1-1	CASSRTFETEAFF	TGTGCTAGCAGCCGTACCTTTGAGACTGAAGCTTTCTTT
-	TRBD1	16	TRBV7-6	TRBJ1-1	CASSPRQGDMNTEAFF	TGTGCCAGCAGCCCCCGACAGGGGGATATGAACACTGAAGCTTTCTTT
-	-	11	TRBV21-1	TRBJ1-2	CARRRYNGYTF	TGTGCCAGGAGGCGGTATAATGGCTACACCTTC
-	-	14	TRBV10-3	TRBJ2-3	CAIRRGGTTDTQYF	TGTGCCATCAGGCGTGGCGGAACCACAGATACGCAGTATTTT
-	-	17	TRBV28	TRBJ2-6	CASSFSGRGSGANVLTF	TGTGCCAGCAGTTTCTCGGGAAGAGGCTCTGGGGCCAACGTCCTGACTTTC
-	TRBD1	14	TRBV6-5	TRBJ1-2	CASRGQVLLGGYTF	TGTGCCAGCAGGGGACAGGTCCTTCTTGGGGGCTACACCTTC
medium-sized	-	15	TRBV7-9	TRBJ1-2	CASSLLSPQGYGYTF	TGTGCCAGCAGTCTCCTGAGTCCGCAGGGCTATGGCTACACCTTC
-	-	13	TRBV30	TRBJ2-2	CAWSGEAAGELFF	TGTGCCTGGAGTGGAGAGGCGGCCGGGGAGCTGTTTTTT
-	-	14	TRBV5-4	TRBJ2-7	CASSLAGTRYEQYF	TGTGCCAGCAGCTTAGCCGGGACTCGCTACGAGCAGTACTTC
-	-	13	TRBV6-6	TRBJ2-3	CASSFSTGYTQYF	TGTGCCAGCAGCTTCTCGACAGGCTATACGCAGTATTTT
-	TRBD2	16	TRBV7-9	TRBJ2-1	CASSILAGGPYNEQFF	TGTGCCAGCAGCATTTTAGCGGGAGGGCCCTACAATGAGCAGTTCTTC
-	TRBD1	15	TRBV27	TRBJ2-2	CASSFGQGAHGELFF	TGTGCCAGCAGTTTCGGACAGGGGGCTCACGGGGAGCTGTTTTTT
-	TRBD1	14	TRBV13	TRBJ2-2	CASSSGTGTGELFF	TGTGCCAGCAGCTCCGGGACAGGGACCGGGGAGCTGTTTTTT
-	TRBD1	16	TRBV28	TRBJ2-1	CASSSDRVRSYNEQFF	TGTGCCAGCAGTTCTGACAGGGTCAGGTCCTACAATGAGCAGTTCTTC
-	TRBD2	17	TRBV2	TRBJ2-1	CASSETPGLAGSDEQFF	TGTGCCAGCAGCGAAACACCGGGACTAGCGGGGTCGGACGAGCAGTTCTTC
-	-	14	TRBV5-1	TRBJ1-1	CASSSGGSATEAFF	TGCGCCAGCAGTTCTGGGGGCTCGGCCACTGAAGCTTTCTTT
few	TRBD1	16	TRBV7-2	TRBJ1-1	CASSLVQGRMNTEAFF	TGTGCCAGCAGCTTAGTACAGGGGAGAATGAACACTGAAGCTTTCTTT
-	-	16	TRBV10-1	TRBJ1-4	CASSESASATNEKLFF	TGCGCCAGCAGTGAGTCGGCAAGTGCAACTAATGAAAAACTGTTTTTT
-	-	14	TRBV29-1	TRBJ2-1	CSFNSGLSYNEQFF	TGCAGCTTCAATAGCGGCCTCTCCTACAATGAGCAGTTCTTC
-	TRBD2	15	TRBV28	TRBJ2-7	CASRHTRGRAGEQYF	TGTGCCAGCAGACACACTCGCGGGAGGGCCGGCGAGCAGTACTTC
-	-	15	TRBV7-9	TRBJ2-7	CASSFNQGGSYEQYF	TGTGCCAGCAGCTTTAACCAGGGGGGCTCCTACGAGCAGTACTTC
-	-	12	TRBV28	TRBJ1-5	CASSLYREGGHF	TGTGCCAGCAGTTTATACAGGGAAGGGGGGCATTTT
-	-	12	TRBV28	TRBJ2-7	CASSLEGYEQYF	TGTGCCAGCAGTTTGGAGGGCTACGAGCAGTACTTC
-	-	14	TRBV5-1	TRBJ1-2	CASSLVGVHRGYTF	TGCGCCAGCAGCTTGGTCGGGGTCCATCGGGGCTACACCTTC
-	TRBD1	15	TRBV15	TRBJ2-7	CATSRGTGQYNEQYF	TGTGCCACCAGCAGAGGGACAGGGCAATATAACGAGCAGTACTTC
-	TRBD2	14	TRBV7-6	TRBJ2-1	CASSPGLAGNEQFF	TGTGCCAGCAGCCCGGGACTAGCTGGGAATGAGCAGTTCTTC
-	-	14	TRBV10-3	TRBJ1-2	CAISPADSLYGYTF	TGTGCCATCAGCCCGGCGGACAGTCTCTATGGCTACACCTTC
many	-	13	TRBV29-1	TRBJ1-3	CSVVPSSGNTIYF	TGCAGCGTTGTCCCCAGCTCTGGAAACACCATATATTTT
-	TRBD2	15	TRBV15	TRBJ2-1	CATSRERGMYNEQFF	TGTGCCACCAGCAGAGAGCGGGGGATGTACAATGAGCAGTTCTTC
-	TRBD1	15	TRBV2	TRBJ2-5	CASSPRTGGQETQYF	TGTGCCAGCAGTCCCCGGACAGGGGGCCAAGAGACCCAGTACTTC